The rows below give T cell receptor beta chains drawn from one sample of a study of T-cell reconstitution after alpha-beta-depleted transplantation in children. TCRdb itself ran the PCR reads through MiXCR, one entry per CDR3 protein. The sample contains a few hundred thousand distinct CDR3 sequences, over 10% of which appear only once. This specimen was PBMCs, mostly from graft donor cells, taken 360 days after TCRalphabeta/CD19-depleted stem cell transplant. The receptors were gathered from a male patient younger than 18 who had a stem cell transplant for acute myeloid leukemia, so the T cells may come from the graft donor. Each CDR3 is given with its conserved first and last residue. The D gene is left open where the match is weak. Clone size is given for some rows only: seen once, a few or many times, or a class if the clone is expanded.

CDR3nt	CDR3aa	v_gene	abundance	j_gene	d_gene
TGCAGCGTTGTGGGGGATCCCCTTAACGAGCAGTACTTC	CSVVGDPLNEQYF	TRBV29-1	NA	TRBJ2-7	NA
TGCAGTGCTAGTTTCGGGGAGTACCGCCGGGATGAGCAGTTCTTC	CSASFGEYRRDEQFF	TRBV20-1	NA	TRBJ2-1	NA
TGTGCCACCAGCAGAGTGAGAAGCTCCTACGAGCAGTACTTC	CATSRVRSSYEQYF	TRBV15	NA	TRBJ2-7	NA
TGCAGTGCCCGGAGGGTAGTGACAGATACGCAGTATTTT	CSARRVVTDTQYF	TRBV20-1	many	TRBJ2-3	NA
TGTGCCTGGAGGGCCCTCTACGAGCAGTACTTC	CAWRALYEQYF	TRBV30	NA	TRBJ2-7	NA
TGCAGCGTTGACCAGGGTCTTAACTATGGCTACACCTTC	CSVDQGLNYGYTF	TRBV29-1	NA	TRBJ1-2	NA
TGCAGTGCTAGCGTGGTTAATGAGCAGTTCTTC	CSASVVNEQFF	TRBV20-1	few	TRBJ2-1	NA
TGCGCCAGCAGCCTCCCAGCGATGAATGAGCAGTTCTTC	CASSLPAMNEQFF	TRBV5-1	NA	TRBJ2-1	NA
TGTGCCAGCAGCTTGGAGGTAGCGGGAGGGCCGATGGGGACCGGGGAGCTGTTTTTT	CASSLEVAGGPMGTGELFF	TRBV5-4	few	TRBJ2-2	TRBD2
TGTGCCAGCAGCGTAGGGATAGGCCCCTACGAGCAGTACTTC	CASSVGIGPYEQYF	TRBV9	few	TRBJ2-7	NA
TGCAGTGCTAGCCGCGATACCCTAGGTAACTCGTACCAAGAGACCCAGTACTTC	CSASRDTLGNSYQETQYF	TRBV20-1	many	TRBJ2-5	NA
TGCGCCAGCAGCCGAGGGGACAGGGGCTTCGCGGGGCCTGAAGCTTTCTTT	CASSRGDRGFAGPEAFF	TRBV5-1	NA	TRBJ1-1	TRBD1
TGTGCCAGCAGTCAGGGGGTTAGCACAGATACGCAGTATTTT	CASSQGVSTDTQYF	TRBV2	many	TRBJ2-3	TRBD1
TGTGCCAGTAGTCCCACGCGGGGTGGAAATACGCAGTATTTT	CASSPTRGGNTQYF	TRBV19	few	TRBJ2-3	NA
TGCAGTGCCCTAGCGGGAGCCCCGGGTGAGCAGTTCTTC	CSALAGAPGEQFF	TRBV20-1	NA	TRBJ2-1	TRBD2
TGTGCCGGCAGCTTGGGGGCAGAGAACACTGAAGCTTTCTTT	CAGSLGAENTEAFF	TRBV5-5	NA	TRBJ1-1	NA
TGTGCCAGCAGCCCACGGGACTACAGTGAGCAGTTCTTC	CASSPRDYSEQFF	TRBV7-9	few	TRBJ2-1	TRBD2
TGTGCCAGCAGCTATGGGGCGGGAGCCCCCTTCGAGCAGTACTTC	CASSYGAGAPFEQYF	TRBV11-2	many	TRBJ2-7	TRBD2
TGTGCCAGCAGCAAAATTGCAGGGAACAGCTCTGGGGCCAACGTCCTGACTTTC	CASSKIAGNSSGANVLTF	TRBV21-1	few	TRBJ2-6	NA
TGTGCCAGCACCCTGACTGTTAGCACAGATACGCAGTATTTT	CASTLTVSTDTQYF	TRBV12-3/TRBV12-4	many	TRBJ2-3	NA
TGTGCCAGCAGGTACAGTGTACCCTCCTACGAGCAGTACTTC	CASRYSVPSYEQYF	TRBV28	few	TRBJ2-7	NA
TGCGCCAGCAGCCATAGACAGGGTTGGCTCCCACCCCTACTCCAAGAGACCCAGTACTTC	CASSHRQGWLPPLLQETQYF	TRBV5-1	few	TRBJ2-5	TRBD1
TGTGCCAGCAGCACCCGGACTAGCGGGAGGACAGATACGCAGTATTTT	CASSTRTSGRTDTQYF	TRBV13	NA	TRBJ2-3	TRBD2
TGTGCCAGCAGTTTAACGGAAGATAATTCACCCCTCCACTTT	CASSLTEDNSPLHF	TRBV28	few	TRBJ1-6	NA
TGTGCCAGCAGGGCTAGCGGCCAAGAGACCCAGTACTTC	CASRASGQETQYF	TRBV7-6	NA	TRBJ2-5	TRBD2
TGTGCCAGCAGTTTCGCGGGCCACGAGCAGTACTTC	CASSFAGHEQYF	TRBV12-3/TRBV12-4	NA	TRBJ2-7	NA
TGTGCCAGCAGCTCTGGGTCAGATACGCAGTATTTT	CASSSGSDTQYF	TRBV6-6	many	TRBJ2-3	NA
TGTGCCAGCAGTTTCTGGGCAGGCTTCACAGATACGCAGTATTTT	CASSFWAGFTDTQYF	TRBV12-3/TRBV12-4	many	TRBJ2-3	NA
TGCAGCGTTGTGTCAGGGAACTCCTACGAGCAGTACTTC	CSVVSGNSYEQYF	TRBV29-1	few	TRBJ2-7	NA
TGTGCCAGCAGTTTTTTGGGACTAGCGGGAGGAATCCTCTACAATGAGCAGTTCTTC	CASSFLGLAGGILYNEQFF	TRBV28	few	TRBJ2-1	TRBD2
TGTGCCAGCATTTTAGGAGGAACCATTGCAGATACGCAGTATTTT	CASILGGTIADTQYF	TRBV12-3/TRBV12-4	NA	TRBJ2-3	NA
TGTGCCAGCAGTCCCTTCCGGGACGAGCAGTTCTTC	CASSPFRDEQFF	TRBV6-2/TRBV6-3	many	TRBJ2-1	NA
TGTGCCACCAGTGATTTTGGGGGAACCGGGTTACTCCGGACTGAGCAGTTCTTC	CATSDFGGTGLLRTEQFF	TRBV24-1	NA	TRBJ2-1	NA
TGTGCCAGCAGTGGGGACAGGGGGCCGCTAGCGGGAGCGTACGAGCAGTACTTC	CASSGDRGPLAGAYEQYF	TRBV28	NA	TRBJ2-7	TRBD1
TGTGCCAGCATCGACCGGCCCGATACGCAGTATTTT	CASIDRPDTQYF	TRBV2	many	TRBJ2-3	NA
TGTGCCAGCAGCGTTGCCAGCGTCAATAATTCACCCCTCCACTTT	CASSVASVNNSPLHF	TRBV12-3/TRBV12-4	NA	TRBJ1-6	NA
TGTGCCAGCAGCCCGCTGCTAGCGGGAGATGACCACGAGCAGTACTTC	CASSPLLAGDDHEQYF	TRBV7-9	NA	TRBJ2-7	TRBD2
TGCAGTGCTGGAGACCGTTACAATGAGCAGTTCTTC	CSAGDRYNEQFF	TRBV20-1	NA	TRBJ2-1	NA
TGTGCCAGCAGCAAAAATTTCGAACGGGACACGAACACTGAAGCTTTCTTT	CASSKNFERDTNTEAFF	TRBV7-3	few	TRBJ1-1	NA
TGTGCCAGCAGCTTATCGAGGACAGGGGTCGCCGAGCAGTACTTC	CASSLSRTGVAEQYF	TRBV7-8	many	TRBJ2-7	TRBD1
TGCAGCGTTCAAGGAAGCGGGCCCTACGAGCAGTACTTC	CSVQGSGPYEQYF	TRBV29-1	NA	TRBJ2-7	NA
TGTGCCAGCAGCAAAAATGGGGTGAACACTGAAGCTTTCTTT	CASSKNGVNTEAFF	TRBV7-8	NA	TRBJ1-1	NA
TGCGCCAGCAGCCAAGGGGGACGGAATGAGCAGTTCTTC	CASSQGGRNEQFF	TRBV4-3	few	TRBJ2-1	NA
TGTGCCAGCAGCTTGGAGGACTGGCAAGAGACCCAGTACTTC	CASSLEDWQETQYF	TRBV7-9	NA	TRBJ2-5	NA
TGTGCCAGCAGCTTACGGCCAGGAGTTGAAGCAGATACGCAGTATTTT	CASSLRPGVEADTQYF	TRBV7-2	few	TRBJ2-3	NA
TGTGCCAGCAGCTTGGCACAGGGTAGCACAGATACGCAGTATTTT	CASSLAQGSTDTQYF	TRBV7-9	NA	TRBJ2-3	NA
TGTGCCAGCAGCCCGCCGGGACCCCTCACAGATACGCAGTATTTT	CASSPPGPLTDTQYF	TRBV28	few	TRBJ2-3	NA
TGCAGTGCTCACGGACGTTATGGCGGGGAGCTGTTTTTT	CSAHGRYGGELFF	TRBV20-1	NA	TRBJ2-2	NA
TGCGCCAGCAGCAGGGGCCAGCGGGGCTCCTACAATGAGCAGTTCTTC	CASSRGQRGSYNEQFF	TRBV5-1	many	TRBJ2-1	TRBD2
TGTGCCAGCAGCCCCCGACTAGCGGGATCCAGGAATGAGCAGTTCTTC	CASSPRLAGSRNEQFF	TRBV12-3/TRBV12-4	NA	TRBJ2-1	TRBD2
TGTGCCAGCAGCGCGCCGGGACTAGCGGGCCCCTCCTACAATGAGCAGTTCTTC	CASSAPGLAGPSYNEQFF	TRBV27	many	TRBJ2-1	TRBD2
TGTGCTAGTGGTTTGGCAGGACCCTCTAACACTGAAGCTTTCTTT	CASGLAGPSNTEAFF	TRBV12-5	many	TRBJ1-1	NA
TGCAGTGCAACCTCGACTACCCCCTCTAGGGATGAGCAGTTCTTC	CSATSTTPSRDEQFF	TRBV20-1	few	TRBJ2-1	NA